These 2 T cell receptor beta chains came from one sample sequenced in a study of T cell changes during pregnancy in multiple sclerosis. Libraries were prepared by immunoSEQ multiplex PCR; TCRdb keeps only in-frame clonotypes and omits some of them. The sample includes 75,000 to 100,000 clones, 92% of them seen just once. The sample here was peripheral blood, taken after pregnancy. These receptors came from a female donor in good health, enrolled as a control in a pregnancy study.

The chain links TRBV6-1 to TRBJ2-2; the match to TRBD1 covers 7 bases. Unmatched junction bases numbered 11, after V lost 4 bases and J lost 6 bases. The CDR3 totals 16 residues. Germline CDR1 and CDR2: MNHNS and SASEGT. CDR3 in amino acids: CASSGWGQPSSGELFF. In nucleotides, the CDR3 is TGTGCCAGCAGTGGGTGGGGACAGCCTTCCTCCGGGGAGCTGTTTTTT.

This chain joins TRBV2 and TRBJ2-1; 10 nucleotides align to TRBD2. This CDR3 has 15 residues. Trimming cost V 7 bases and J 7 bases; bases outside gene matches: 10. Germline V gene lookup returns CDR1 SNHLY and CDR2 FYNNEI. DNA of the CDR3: TGTGCCAGCACCGGCCCGGAGCGGGGGGGGAATGAGCAGTTCTTC. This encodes CASTGPERGGNEQFF.